One sample yielded the 20 T cell receptor beta chains listed below, sequenced in a study of neurological immune-mediated disorders. Via MiXCR, TCRdb re-called the 5' RACE reads, giving one row per CDR3 protein. The sample has about 27,000 distinct CDR3 sequences, around 20% seen once. Sequenced material: PBMCs. All receptors derive from a woman aged 55-75 years in good health.

This clonotype was recorded many times. V is TRBV4-3 and J is TRBJ2-2; possible D gene TRBD2, 6 bases. The germline gives CDR1 LGHNA, CDR2 YSLEER. Trimming cost V 1 base and J 6 bases, with 24 bases left between them. The CDR3 runs to 19 residues. The CDR3 protein is CASSQVMGAVAEISGELFF. CDR3 DNA: TGCGCCAGCAGCCAAGTGATGGGTGCGGTAGCGGAAATATCCGGGGAGCTGTTTTTT.

This clonotype showed up many times. The CDR3: CASTTEREGNNEQFF. CDR3 coding DNA: TGTGCCAGCACCACCGAGCGGGAGGGCAACAATGAGCAGTTCTTC. The chain uses TRBV28 and TRBJ2-1; 10 bases map to TRBD2. Germline lookup yields CDR1 MDHEN and CDR2 SYDVKM. This CDR3 is built from 15 residues. V was clipped by 7 bases and J by 5 bases; unmatched bases: 8.

Worth noting for this clonotype: A much larger clone is a single base away; this may be a read error. The chain joins TRBV20-1 to TRBJ2-3; no clear D gene. The V gene's germline CDR1 is DFQATT and CDR2 SNEGSKA (reference sequence). This CDR3 has 14 amino acids. CDR3 residues: CSASIVVSTYTQYF. CDR3 sequence (DNA): TGCAGTGCTAGTATCGTGGTGAGCACATATACGCAGTATTTT.

This clonotype was detected only a few times. The chain joins TRBV7-2 to TRBJ2-3, with TRBD2 matching 8 bases. The junction had 17 bases not matched to a gene; V was cut back by 5 bases and J by 7 bases. The CDR3 is 17 residues long. The germline CDR1 and CDR2 sequences are SGHTA and FQGNSA. CDR3: CASSPGTSGGRGYTQYF. CDR3 coding DNA: TGTGCCAGCAGCCCAGGGACCAGCGGGGGACGCGGGTATACGCAGTATTTT.

This clonotype was detected ten times or more. The chain has TRBV6-5 and TRBJ2-7; 8 bases line up with TRBD2. There are 12 residues in the CDR3. V lost 2 bases, J lost 6 bases, and 0 bases stayed unmatched. From germline, CDR1 is MNHEY and CDR2 SVGAGI. The CDR3 DNA sequence: TGTGCCAGCAGTTACCGGGGGGGCGAGCAGTACTTC. Its translation is CASSYRGGEQYF.

This clonotype was seen ten or more times. The rearrangement uses TRBV5-1 and TRBJ2-2, with 7 bases matching TRBD1. Trimming cost V 4 bases and J 2 bases; bases outside gene matches: 5. Germline assignment: CDR1 SGHRS and CDR2 YFSETQ. This CDR3 comprises 15 residues. CDR3 in DNA: TGCGCCAGCAGCCTGCGGACAGGAAACACCGGGGAGCTGTTTTTT. Its protein product is CASSLRTGNTGELFF.

The V and J genes are TRBV29-1 and TRBJ2-1; possibly TRBD2 for D (5 bases). The germline V gene encodes CDR1 SQVTM and CDR2 ANQGSEA. V was shortened by 6 bases and J by 6 bases, with 12 bases between the two germline ends. The CDR3 is made up of 12 amino acids. The CDR3 spells CSVSKSGNEQFF. CDR3 sequence (DNA): TGCAGCGTATCAAAAAGCGGCAATGAGCAGTTCTTC.

This clonotype was recorded many times. This rearrangement joins TRBV7-7 to TRBJ2-2, with 9 nucleotides matching TRBD1. The CDR3 runs to 18 residues. J lost 5 bases, V lost 1 base, and 11 bases had no gene match. Germline CDR1 is SSHAT and CDR2 is FNYEAQ (reference sequence). The CDR3 nucleotides are TGTGCCAGCAGCTTAGAAGGTCCGGGACAGGGAATGACCGGGGAGCTGTTTTTT. The encoded protein is CASSLEGPGQGMTGELFF.

This clonotype was counted at least ten times. This chain connects TRBV7-6 to TRBJ2-5; no reliable D call. Germline V gene sequence: CDR1 SGHVS, CDR2 FNYEAQ. V dropped 3 bases and J dropped 5 bases, with 7 bases sitting between them. The CDR3 has 12 amino acids. CDR3 in DNA: TGTGCCAGCAGCTTTTCGGAGGAGACCCAGTACTTC. Amino acids: CASSFSEETQYF.

This clonotype was counted ten times or more. The V gene is TRBV25-1, the J gene TRBJ2-3, with TRBD2 matching over 10 bases. Germline CDR1 is MGHDK and CDR2 is SYGVNS. The trim removed 1 base at V and 2 bases at J, leaving 3 bases unmatched. The CDR3 contains 16 residues. The CDR3 loop is CASSESSGGYTDTQYF. The CDR3 DNA is TGTGCCAGCAGTGAATCTAGCGGGGGATACACAGATACGCAGTATTTT.

This clonotype was found many times. V usage is TRBV20-1 and J usage is TRBJ1-1; 10 bases are shared with TRBD1. The CDR3 runs to 18 residues. Unmatched junction bases numbered 15, after V lost 0 bases and J lost 5 bases. Germline values: CDR1 DFQATT, CDR2 SNEGSKA (reference sequence). The CDR3 DNA follows: TGCAGTGCTAGAGAGGGACAGGGGCTGAACTTTCGAAGTACTGAAGCTTTCTTT. This encodes CSAREGQGLNFRSTEAFF.

The chain carries TRBV7-2 and TRBJ2-1; 7 nucleotides match TRBD1. CDR3 length: 13 amino acids. The germline gives CDR1 SGHTA, CDR2 FQGNSA. After removal of 5 bases from V and 4 bases from J, the junction contained 2 bases not matched to a gene. This CDR3 is CASSRQGYNEQFF. Here the CDR3 DNA reads TGTGCCAGCAGCCGACAGGGTTACAATGAGCAGTTCTTC.

At least ten counts were recorded for this clonotype. The chain is built from TRBV20-1 and TRBJ2-1, with a possible D match to TRBD2 (6 bases). CDR3 length: 12 residues. Trimming removed 6 bases at V and 4 bases at J, with 10 bases between. Germline V CDR1 and CDR2: DFQATT, SNEGSKA (reference sequence). The CDR3 DNA sequence: TGCAGTGCGTCGGGACTTTACAATGAGCAGTTCTTC. Residues: CSASGLYNEQFF.

Many counts were recorded for this clonotype. The chain couples TRBV4-1 to TRBJ1-2, with 9 bases lining up with TRBD1. The germline gives CDR1 MGHRA, CDR2 YSYEKL. Germline trimming cut 0 bases from V and 5 bases from J; bases unmatched to any gene: 4. This CDR3 comprises 15 residues. In DNA, the CDR3 is TGCGCCAGCAGCCAAGAGACAGGGGGTCGATATGGCTACACCTTC. Amino acids: CASSQETGGRYGYTF.

In its sample, this clonotype was seen many times. The V call is TRBV6-2 or TRBV6-3, the J call TRBJ2-3, with unresolved D. There are 11 residues in the CDR3. Trimming cost V 6 bases and J 7 bases, with 8 bases left between them. The V gene's germline CDR1 is MNHEY and CDR2 SVGEGT. The chain's CDR3 is CASSPRNTQYF. CDR3 nucleotides: TGTGCCAGCAGCCCGAGAAATACGCAGTATTTT.

This clonotype came up many times. The chain has TRBV11-2 and TRBJ2-5; TRBD2 matches 14 bases. CDR1 and CDR2 from the germline V gene are SGHAT and FQNNGV. The CDR3 spans 16 residues. V trimming: 2 bases; J trimming: 8 bases; junction bases outside the gene matches: 7. Here the CDR3 reads CASSLLGGLAGGTQYF. CDR3 nucleotides: TGTGCCAGCAGCTTACTCGGCGGACTAGCGGGGGGCACCCAGTACTTC.

This clonotype has a count of ten or more. The CDR3 nucleotides read TGTGCCAGCAGTGAAGGGCCCTCTGGGGCCAACGTCCTGACTTTC. Amino acid sequence: CASSEGPSGANVLTF. The chain couples TRBV2 to TRBJ2-6, with unresolved D. The CDR3 extends over 15 amino acids. From germline, CDR1 is SNHLY and CDR2 FYNNEI. Trimming left V 1 base short and J 0 bases short, with 4 bases between.

Of note for this clonotype: One base away lies a much larger clone, so this may be a sequencing read error. The chain employs TRBV7-9 and TRBJ2-1; D may be TRBD1 (5 bases). The CDR3 is 14 amino acids. Trimming pared 5 bases from V and 11 bases from J, leaving 19 bases between. Germline values: CDR1 SEHNR, CDR2 FQNEAQ (reference sequence). The CDR3 region is CASSTDRNRNKQFF. The CDR3 coding sequence is TGTGCCAGCAGCACAGACAGAAACCGTAATAAGCAGTTCTTC. Variable domain in full (rest from reference TRBV7-9 and TRBJ2-1): DTGVSQNPRHKITKRGQNVTFRCDPISEHNRLYWYRQTLGQGPEFLTYFQNEAQLEKSRLLSDRFSAERPKGSFSTLEIQRTEQGDSAMYLCASSTDRNRNKQFFGPGTRLTVL.

The rearrangement uses TRBV6-1 and TRBJ2-7; 9 positions agree with TRBD1. The junction had 9 bases not matched to a gene; V was cut back by 7 bases and J by 5 bases. The CDR3 contains 14 residues. CDR1 and CDR2 from the germline V gene are MNHNS and SASEGT. This CDR3 is CASKRRQGVDEQYF. Here the CDR3 DNA reads TGTGCCAGCAAGAGACGACAGGGGGTCGACGAGCAGTACTTC.

This clonotype was found many times. This chain connects TRBV5-1 to TRBJ2-1; the match to TRBD1 covers 8 bases. V dropped 3 bases and J dropped 5; count of bases not matched to a gene: 13. CDR1 is SGHRS, CDR2 YFSETQ, per germline. This CDR3 is built from 17 residues. CDR3 residues: CASSSQHQGAGNNEQFF. CDR3 DNA sequence: TGCGCCAGCAGCTCCCAACATCAGGGGGCTGGAAACAATGAGCAGTTCTTC. The entire variable domain, with the rest obtained from reference TRBV5-1 and TRBJ2-1, is as follows: KAGVTQTPRYLIKTRGQQVTLSCSPISGHRSVSWYQQTPGQGLQFLFEYFSETQRNKGNFPGRFSGRQFSNSRSEMNVSTLELGDSALYLCASSSQHQGAGNNEQFFGPGTRLTVL.